This paragraph covers one T cell receptor (beta chain) sequence. Trimming removed 0 bases from V and 5 bases from J, with 17 bases in between. The CDR3 is 16 amino acids. The V gene's germline CDR1 is SGHRS and CDR2 YFSETQ. This sample was included in a study of memory CD4+ T cells and cytomegalovirus serostatus. Study-wide background: Donors were healthy Belgian adults, 10 or so CMV seropositive and under 30 seronegative.

In the original analysis: After removing out-of-frame reads, 2 million to 2.5 million distinct TCRbeta sequences remained. Sequencing used immunoSEQ multiplex PCR; TCRdb keeps in-frame clones, though not all of them. V and J calls plus clone size are reproduced from that table; the DNA served to infer D and trimming. Of tens of thousands of clones in the sample, 75% to 80% were seen once. The sort gate was single viable CD3+CD4+CD8-CD45RO+ cells for memory CD4+ T cells. The V and J genes are TRBV5-1 and TRBJ1-1; D is possibly TRBD1 (5 bases). This clonotype was obtained from an adult in good health and CMV-seronegative. Sequencing used memory CD4+ T cells from blood. DNA for the CDR3: TGCGCCAGCAGCTTGGATCTTGGGGCGGCGGGTACTGAAGCTTTCTTT. Its translation is CASSLDLGAAGTEAFF.